A single T cell receptor beta chain is shown here with its context. The data were obtained in a study of blood T cell repertoires in COVID-19. Study background: Researchers got acute and convalescent COVID-19 samples from the United States, Italy and Spain.

Sequenced by immunoSEQ multiplex PCR; TCRdb stores in-frame clones only, minus some. The sample holds 500,000 or so clones, approximately 90% seen once. With 8 bases clipped from V and 8 bases from J, the junction kept 12 bases outside the gene matches. The germline V gene has CDR1 SGHNT and CDR2 YENEEA. This CDR3 spans 14 amino acids. Cohort placement rested on clinical history that participants reported themselves. Sequencing was carried out using PBMCs or T cells enriched from blood (not recorded which). The sequence was obtained from a woman younger than 30 who had recovered from COVID-19. The chain is built from TRBV11-3 and TRBJ2-1; 7 bases agree with TRBD1. The CDR3 coding sequence is TGTGCCAGCGCACGGGACAGAGGAGGAGATGAGCAGTTCTTC. This codes for CASARDRGGDEQFF.